This T cell receptor beta chain is from a study of PD-L1 blockade in urothelial cancer. Study context: A median around 150,000 T cells were found in blood samples. General study results and limits: Tumor-associated blood clones were expanded more by durable-benefit patients at 3 weeks.

The method was immunoSEQ multiplex PCR; TCRdb's version includes in-frame clones alone and lacks a portion of them. The data contain 45,000 to 55,000 clones, 75% to 90% of them singletons. CDR1 is MNHEY and CDR2 is SMNVEV in the germline V gene (reference sequence). This CDR3 is 14 amino acids long. The V and J ends lost 4 bases and 2 bases respectively, with 12 bases between them. Time point described: peripheral blood 6 weeks after treatment start. Patient disease was locally advanced or metastatic urothelial carcinoma. The study collected 1 to 8 samples per patient, pretreatment and on-treatment. On this clone: Its specificity is unknown.

The sequence derives from a man aged 55 to 70 with urothelial cancer. The V gene is TRBV27, the J gene TRBJ2-7; possible D gene TRBD1, 5 bases. This specimen consisted of PBMCs, obtained around atezolizumab (anti-PD-L1) treatment. In nucleotides, the CDR3 is TGTGCCAGCAGTTCGGACATTCCTCCCTACGAGCAGTACTTC. Its translation is CASSSDIPPYEQYF.